This entry lists 3 T cell receptor beta chains sequenced from one sample in a study of T cells in Graves' hyperthyroidism and ophthalmopathy. TCR beta CDR3 region amplification was performed from RNA transcripts. The HTBI primer set was used in a first-round RT-PCR of the TCR CDR3. One entry per CDR3 protein results from TCRdb running MiXCR on the multiplex PCR reads. This sample has more than 500,000 distinct CDR3 sequences, with around 42% found just once. Sequencing was performed on peripheral blood or thyroid tissue (not recorded which). These receptors all stem from an adult woman with Graves' disease, either hyperthyroidism or ophthalmopathy (not recorded which).

This sequence joins TRBV15 and TRBJ2-7; no clear D gene. Per the germline V gene, CDR1 is LNHNV and CDR2 is YYDKDF (reference sequence). This CDR3 comprises 16 residues. The V gene lost 0 bases and the J gene lost 0 bases, with 12 bases spanning the gap. The CDR3 sequence: CATSRDRVTSSYEQYF. The CDR3 DNA is TGTGCCACCAGCAGAGATCGCGTAACGAGCTCCTACGAGCAGTACTTC. The variable domain in full, completed from reference TRBV15 and TRBJ2-7, reads DAMVIQNPRYQVTQFGKPVTLSCSQTLNHNVMYWYQQKSSQAPKLLFHYYDKDFNNEADTPDNFQSRRPNTSFCFLDIRSPGLGDTAMYLCATSRDRVTSSYEQYFGPGTRLTVT.

Comments on this clonotype: At one boundary the junction diverges from the germline segment, which might be a read error. This rearrangement joins TRBV7-2 to TRBJ1-6; D might be TRBD1 (5 bases). Germline V gives CDR1 SGHTA, CDR2 FQGNSA. This CDR3 is built from 16 residues. CDR3 amino acids: CARSSLTENPNSPLHF. The CDR3 DNA reads TGTGCCCGCAGCTCCTTGACAGAGAACCCAAATTCACCCCTCCACTTT.

This clonotype was picked up many times. This chain uses TRBV6-1 with TRBJ1-2; D not certain. This CDR3 spans 13 amino acids. In germline, CDR1 is MNHNS, CDR2 SASEGT. V dropped 1 base and J dropped 7 bases, with 10 bases sitting between them. The CDR3 coding sequence is TGTGCCAGCAGTGAAGTTTCCGGGGTTGGCTACACCTTC. Translating it yields CASSEVSGVGYTF.